This T cell receptor (beta chain) was recorded in a study of CD8 T cells in ankylosing spondylitis. Making use of molecular barcodes, quantitative 5'-RACE generated TCR beta libraries. TCRdb used MiXCR to reprocess the 5' RACE reads, holding one entry per CDR3 protein. The sample contains fewer than 350,000 distinct CDR3 sequences, roughly 10% of which appear only once. Study-wide findings and caveats: Past research had described some motif variants in reactive arthritis synovial fluid and blood. Clones tied to disease were said to be significantly enriched in matched ankylosing spondylitis synovial fluid.

Between the trimmed V and J ends, which lost 1 base and 5 bases, there was a span of 13 bases. CDR3 length: 15 residues. The germline gives CDR1 SGHRS, CDR2 YFSETQ. This clonotype was seen many times. Its antigen remains unknown. The chain joins TRBV5-1 to TRBJ2-1; D unclear. The sequenced material came from blood, either unsorted or a sorted T cell fraction (not recorded which). The receptor was isolated from a female donor with ankylosing spondylitis or in good health (not recorded which). CDR3 sequence reads: CASSLRGERDNEQFF. CDR3 nucleotide sequence: TGCGCCAGCAGCTTGCGAGGAGAACGGGACAATGAGCAGTTCTTC.